What follows is one T cell receptor beta chain and its context. Its antigen is still unknown. The sample holds no much larger clone one base away, and base qualities are not on file. CDR1 and CDR2 were assigned from the germline V gene as MNHEY and SVGAGI. Relative to germline, V is missing 6 bases and J is missing 6 bases, with 7 bases of the junction outside any gene match. From its cysteine to its valine, the CDR3 spans 15 amino acids. The retained sequence is limited to the CDR3, 45 bases, with the frame set at the first base. Instrument used: Illumina HiSeq 1500. TCRdb cleaned the public reads at Q25 with fastp, built clones with MiXCR and kept in-frame beta chains. CDR3 protein duplicates are merged, each entry listing the most common genes and DNA. This sample has about 350,000 distinct CDR3 sequences in its table, and approximately 30% of those were observed once. Jointly, the top ten make up approximately 13% of the sample.

This sample was taken from a study of T cell repertoires in cytomegalovirus infection (dated by TCRdb to 2018 to 2020). Context from the whole study: Peptide stimulations targeted recently identified HLA-C-restricted CMV epitopes, whose presentation resists viral immunomodulation, together with well-studied HLA-B-restricted epitopes. Donor HLA type was relevant to the analysis, as public TCR beta signatures indicated carriage of CMV infection together with the matching HLA type. What the research found in general, with its limitations: The ex vivo response was dominated by HLA-C-restricted CMV-specific TCR beta clonotypes, which also provided the single most frequent clonotype in two of eight donors. In both this cohort and an independent roughly 350-donor cohort, the cumulative frequency of public TCR beta family members distinguished carriers of CMV infection plus the relevant HLA type.

The treatment or condition label, read with the paper, signifies: in vitro stimulation with specific CMV peptide epitopes to enrich CMV-specific T cells. This receptor chain uses TRBV6-5 and TRBJ2-7, and 14 bases in between align with TRBD2. Sample: cultured PBMCs, taken from culture after CMV antigen stimulation. The sequence was obtained from a human donor in good health (CMV status not recorded). Some clones in this sample may be carry-over from other donors' samples. This receptor carries the CDR3 CASSPGTSGSREQYV. The nucleotide sequence is given as TGTGCCAGCAGCCCCGGGACTAGCGGGAGCCGCGAGCAGTACGTC.